This T cell receptor beta chain was recovered during a study of Graves' ophthalmopathy and Graves' hyperthyroidism. Orbital computed tomography and thyroid ultrasound, along with TRAb, serum thyroxine and clinical symptoms, underpinned diagnosis. PBMCs were density-gradient isolated from approximately 10 ml fresh blood. Trimming shortened V by 1 base and J by 2 bases, and 9 bases separated the two germline ends. This CDR3 has 15 residues. Looked up from germline, CDR1 is SGHTA and CDR2 is FQGTGA. There are many counts of this clonotype. Antigen specificity is unknown. Study-wide points: Sensitivity of roughly 88% and specificity of almost 83% were achieved when a 13-signature model separated ophthalmopathy from stable hyperthyroidism. Most expanded thyroid clonotypes above 0.001 frequency also appeared in blood.

Beta-chain TCR CDR3 regions were amplified from RNA transcripts. RT-PCR with HTBI primers came first, then second-round multiplex PCR. TCRdb passed the multiplex PCR reads through MiXCR, listing each CDR3 protein once. The table has about 380,000 distinct CDR3 sequences, less than 20% seen once. The clonotype originates from a woman younger than 30 with stable Graves' hyperthyroidism. The chain is built from TRBV7-3 and TRBJ2-4; D is possibly TRBD2 (6 bases). Source material: peripheral blood. The CDR3 loop is CASSLMGGSKNIQYF. The CDR3 DNA is TGTGCCAGCAGCTTAATGGGGGGTTCCAAAAACATTCAGTACTTC.